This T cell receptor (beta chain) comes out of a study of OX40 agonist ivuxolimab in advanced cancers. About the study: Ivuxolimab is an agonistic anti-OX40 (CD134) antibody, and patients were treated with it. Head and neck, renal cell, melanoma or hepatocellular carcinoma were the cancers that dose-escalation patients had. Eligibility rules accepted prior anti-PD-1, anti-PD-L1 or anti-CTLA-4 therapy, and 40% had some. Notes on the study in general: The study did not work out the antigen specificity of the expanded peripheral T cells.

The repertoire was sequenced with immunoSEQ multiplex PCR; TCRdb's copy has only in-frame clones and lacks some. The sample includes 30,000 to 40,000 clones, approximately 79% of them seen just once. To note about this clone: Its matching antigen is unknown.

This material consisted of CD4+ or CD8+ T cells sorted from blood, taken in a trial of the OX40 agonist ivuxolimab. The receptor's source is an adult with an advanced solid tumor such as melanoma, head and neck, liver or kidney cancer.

This chain's CDR3 is CASSLGPRSQHF. CDR3 coding DNA: TGTGCCAGCAGCTTAGGCCCGAGGTCCCAGCATTTT. The chain recombines TRBV7-9 with TRBJ1-5, with D uncertain. The ends were cut back, 1 base at V and 11 bases at J, with 9 bases in the middle. This CDR3 contains 12 residues. The germline V gene has CDR1 SEHNR and CDR2 FQNEAQ (reference sequence).